This is a list of T cell receptor beta chains from one sample in a study of blood T cell repertoires in COVID-19. The repertoire was sequenced with immunoSEQ multiplex PCR; TCRdb's copy has only in-frame clones and lacks some. The repertoire holds approximately 300,000 clones, with under 95% as singletons. Material for sequencing was PBMCs or T cells enriched from blood (not recorded which). These receptors all stem from a man between 60 and 75 years old who had recovered from COVID-19. The CDR3 runs from the conserved cysteine through the conserved F or W. D genes are given only for firm matches. Size is omitted from some rows. Given values are once, few, many or a class for expanded clones.

abundance,v_gene,d_gene,j_gene,len,CDR3aa,CDR3nt
NA,TRBV3-1/TRBV3-2,NA,TRBJ1-3,16,CASRSQGLFSGNTIYF,TGTGCCAGCAGAAGCCAGGGATTATTCTCTGGAAACACCATATATTTT
NA,TRBV4-3,TRBD1,TRBJ2-2,15,CASSVGTGDAGELFF,TGCGCCAGCAGCGTCGGGACAGGGGATGCCGGGGAGCTGTTTTTT
NA,TRBV7-8,NA,TRBJ2-1,16,CASSTNRKQGVAEQFF,TGTGCCAGCAGCACTAACCGCAAACAGGGAGTGGCTGAGCAGTTCTTC
NA,TRBV23-1,TRBD1,TRBJ1-5,14,CASSHRQGGQPQHF,TGCGCCAGCAGTCATAGACAGGGGGGTCAGCCCCAGCATTTT
NA,TRBV29-1,TRBD1,TRBJ1-1,13,CSAEGQTNTEAFF,TGCAGCGCTGAGGGACAGACGAACACTGAAGCTTTCTTT
NA,TRBV5-4,TRBD1,TRBJ2-3,15,CASKLRDRVPDTQYF,TGTGCCAGCAAGCTCCGGGACAGGGTGCCAGATACGCAGTATTTT
NA,TRBV6-2/TRBV6-3,TRBD2,TRBJ2-1,17,CASSYRTSGDGHNEQFF,TGTGCCAGCAGTTACCGGACTAGCGGGGATGGACACAATGAGCAGTTCTTC
NA,TRBV7-9,NA,TRBJ1-2,13,CASSLGGTYGYTF,TGTGCCAGCAGCTTAGGTGGCACCTATGGCTACACCTTC
NA,TRBV27,TRBD1,TRBJ2-5,12,CASGDRGGTQYF,TGTGCCAGCGGGGACAGGGGTGGGACCCAGTACTTC
few,TRBV27,TRBD1,TRBJ2-1,13,CASSIGTGNEQFF,TGTGCCAGCAGTATAGGGACAGGCAATGAGCAGTTCTTC
NA,TRBV5-1,TRBD2,TRBJ2-3,18,CASSPPGLAGSSTDTQYF,TGCGCCAGCAGCCCACCGGGACTAGCGGGATCTAGCACAGATACGCAGTATTTT
NA,TRBV5-1,NA,TRBJ1-1,14,CASSLAQENTEAFF,TGCGCCAGCAGCTTGGCGCAGGAGAACACTGAAGCTTTCTTT
once,TRBV6-2/TRBV6-3,NA,TRBJ2-7,12,CASSQTTYEQYF,TGTGCCAGCAGTCAAACCACTTACGAGCAGTACTTC
NA,TRBV5-1,NA,TRBJ2-3,14,CASSLGGSTDTQYF,TGCGCCAGCAGCTTGGGTGGCAGCACAGATACGCAGTATTTT
NA,TRBV24-1,NA,TRBJ2-1,14,CATSDPDRRNEQFF,TGTGCCACCAGTGATCCCGACAGGAGGAATGAGCAGTTCTTC
once,TRBV7-2,TRBD2,TRBJ2-7,15,CASSLVSGSTYEQYF,TGTGCCAGCAGCTTAGTTAGCGGGAGTACATACGAGCAGTACTTC
NA,TRBV27,TRBD2,TRBJ2-3,16,CASSVLAGRLADTQYF,TGTGCCAGCAGTGTACTAGCGGGGAGGCTAGCAGATACGCAGTATTTT
NA,TRBV11-2,TRBD1,TRBJ1-2,16,CASSWRDYRGPYGYTF,TGTGCCAGCAGCTGGAGGGACTACAGGGGGCCCTATGGCTACACCTTC
NA,TRBV7-2,TRBD1,TRBJ1-6,20,CASSLARLIPGTGGGSPLHF,TGTGCCAGCAGCTTAGCCCGACTCATCCCCGGGACAGGGGGCGGATCACCCCTCCACTTT
few,TRBV11-2,TRBD2,TRBJ2-7,14,CASNTGGTSYEQYF,TGTGCCAGCAACACCGGGGGGACCTCCTACGAGCAGTACTTC
NA,TRBV24-1,TRBD1,TRBJ1-5,16,CATSNRGQGPNQPQHF,TGTGCCACCAGCAACCGGGGACAGGGCCCCAATCAGCCCCAGCATTTT
once,TRBV7-3,TRBD1,TRBJ2-3,16,CASSSGTGGRTDTQYF,TGTGCCAGCAGCTCCGGAACAGGGGGACGCACAGATACGCAGTATTTT
NA,TRBV19,NA,TRBJ1-2,15,CASTPPMGTFLGYTF,TGTGCCAGTACCCCCCCCATGGGGACATTTCTGGGCTACACCTTC
NA,TRBV4-3,NA,TRBJ1-1,16,CASSQDARGPNTEAFF,TGCGCCAGCAGCCAAGATGCGCGGGGACCAAACACTGAAGCTTTCTTT
NA,TRBV7-2,TRBD1,TRBJ1-5,13,CASSLQGDQPQHF,TGTGCCAGCAGCTTACAGGGGGATCAGCCCCAGCATTTT
NA,TRBV6-2/TRBV6-3,NA,TRBJ1-1,14,CASSYGTRNTEAFF,TGTGCCAGCAGTTACGGGACAAGGAACACTGAAGCTTTCTTT
once,TRBV7-8,TRBD2,TRBJ2-3,16,CASRELAGGGTDTQYF,TGTGCCAGCAGGGAACTAGCGGGAGGTGGCACAGATACGCAGTATTTT
NA,TRBV6-6,NA,TRBJ1-2,14,CASSDHRVNYGYTF,TGTGCCAGCAGTGACCACAGGGTTAACTATGGCTACACCTTC
NA,TRBV5-1,NA,TRBJ1-1,14,CASSDGGLNTEAFF,TGCGCCAGCAGTGACGGCGGCTTGAACACTGAAGCTTTCTTT
NA,TRBV6-5,NA,TRBJ2-3,14,CASSYSTGTDTQYF,TGTGCCAGCAGTTACTCGACAGGCACAGATACGCAGTATTTT
NA,TRBV7-2,TRBD2,TRBJ2-1,18,CASSLAPWVRGGYNEQFF,TGTGCCAGCAGCTTAGCCCCCTGGGTGCGGGGGGGATACAATGAGCAGTTCTTC
NA,TRBV2,TRBD1,TRBJ1-3,14,CASSIDRAGNTIYF,TGTGCCAGCAGTATAGACAGGGCTGGAAACACCATATATTTT
NA,TRBV7-9,NA,TRBJ2-5,14,CASSQQGSPETQYF,TGTGCCAGCAGCCAACAGGGATCCCCCGAGACCCAGTACTTC
NA,TRBV19,TRBD1,TRBJ1-5,15,CASDPGQRSNQPQHF,TGTGCCAGTGACCCGGGACAGCGGAGCAATCAGCCCCAGCATTTT
NA,TRBV7-2,NA,TRBJ2-5,14,CASSLGGVGETQYF,TGTGCCAGCAGCTTAGGCGGGGTGGGAGAGACCCAGTACTTC
NA,TRBV3-1/TRBV3-2,NA,TRBJ2-1,15,CASSQGRGSYNEQFF,TGTGCCAGCAGCCAAGGTCGGGGATCCTACAATGAGCAGTTCTTC
NA,TRBV30,NA,TRBJ1-5,16,CAWSPQDDRRDQPQHF,TGTGCCTGGAGTCCCCAAGACGACAGGCGGGATCAGCCCCAGCATTTT
NA,TRBV7-2,TRBD1,TRBJ1-2,16,CASRADRGQANYGYTF,TGTGCCAGCAGGGCGGACAGGGGTCAAGCTAACTATGGCTACACCTTC
medium-sized,TRBV19,NA,TRBJ1-2,14,CASSIVAGLYGYTF,TGTGCCAGTAGTATAGTGGCAGGCCTCTATGGCTACACCTTC
once,TRBV13,NA,TRBJ1-1,14,CASSLSGMNTEAFF,TGTGCCAGCAGCTTATCAGGCATGAACACTGAAGCTTTCTTT
once,TRBV6-2/TRBV6-3,NA,TRBJ2-7,12,CASSRTAYEQYF,TGTGCCAGCAGTAGGACAGCCTACGAGCAGTACTTC
NA,TRBV7-9,NA,TRBJ2-1,14,CASSLAPSGNEQFF,TGTGCCAGCAGCTTAGCGCCCTCAGGGAATGAGCAGTTCTTC
few,TRBV21-1,NA,TRBJ2-3,19,CASSKVRRDRRGSTDTQYF,TGTGCCAGCAGCAAAGTAAGAAGGGACAGGCGCGGGAGCACAGATACGCAGTATTTT
NA,TRBV18,TRBD2,TRBJ2-7,15,CASSPSVAGGGEQYF,TGTGCCAGCTCACCAAGTGTCGCGGGAGGCGGCGAGCAGTACTTC
NA,TRBV5-1,NA,TRBJ1-2,16,CASSLARDNSNYGYTF,TGCGCCAGCAGCTTGGCTCGGGACAACTCTAACTATGGCTACACCTTC
NA,TRBV6-1,NA,TRBJ2-5,14,CASSEPGIAETQYF,TGTGCCAGCAGTGAGCCAGGGATAGCAGAGACCCAGTACTTC
NA,TRBV4-2,NA,TRBJ1-1,14,CASRVGSMNTEAFF,TGTGCCAGCAGAGTCGGGTCCATGAACACTGAAGCTTTCTTT
NA,TRBV18,NA,TRBJ1-1,16,CASSRTLGGMNTEAFF,TGTGCCAGCTCACGAACGTTAGGCGGCATGAACACTGAAGCTTTCTTT
NA,TRBV27,NA,TRBJ2-7,13,CASSLGRDYEQYF,TGTGCCAGCAGTCTCGGACGGGACTACGAGCAGTACTTC
NA,TRBV7-9,NA,TRBJ1-1,14,CASSDTGLSTEAFF,TGTGCCAGCAGCGACACAGGGTTGAGCACTGAAGCTTTCTTT
NA,TRBV4-3,TRBD1,TRBJ1-3,18,CASSQDPGQRYSGNTIYF,TGCGCCAGCAGCCAAGATCCGGGACAGCGATACTCTGGAAACACCATATATTTT
NA,TRBV18,TRBD1,TRBJ1-1,14,CASSRDRSNTEAFF,TGTGCCAGCTCACGGGACAGAAGCAACACTGAAGCTTTCTTT
NA,TRBV27,TRBD1,TRBJ1-6,13,CASSRDSYSPLHF,TGTGCCAGCAGTAGGGACAGTTACTCACCCCTCCACTTT
NA,TRBV12-3/TRBV12-4,TRBD1,TRBJ1-5,13,CASRPGGNQPQHF,TGTGCCAGCAGACCAGGGGGTAATCAGCCCCAGCATTTT
few,TRBV11-2,NA,TRBJ2-7,15,CASSSSRPSLVEQYF,TGTGCCAGCAGCTCGAGTCGCCCTTCCCTCGTCGAGCAGTACTTC
NA,TRBV7-9,NA,TRBJ1-2,18,CASSSRPSQGTGSYGYTF,TGTGCCAGCAGCTCGAGACCCAGCCAGGGGACGGGAAGCTATGGCTACACCTTC
NA,TRBV6-5,NA,TRBJ1-1,15,CASSQGTNLNTEAFF,TGTGCCAGCAGTCAGGGGACAAACCTGAACACTGAAGCTTTCTTT
NA,TRBV6-5,NA,TRBJ1-1,13,CASSSRGPTEAFF,TGTGCCAGCAGTTCGCGGGGGCCCACTGAAGCTTTCTTT
once,TRBV27,TRBD1,TRBJ2-7,15,CASSLGTELSYEQYF,TGTGCCAGCAGTTTAGGGACAGAGCTCTCCTACGAGCAGTACTTC